Shown below are 14 T cell receptor beta chains from a single sample sequenced in a study of T cells in Graves' hyperthyroidism and ophthalmopathy (dated by TCRdb to about 2019). Libraries were built with multiplex PCR. Sequencing instrument: Illumina HiSeq 2000. The TCR beta CDR3 regions were amplified from RNA transcripts. A first-round RT-PCR of the TCR CDR3 used the HTBI primer set with the Qiagen OneStep RT-PCR kit. TCRdb cleaned the public reads at Q25 with fastp, built clones with MiXCR and kept in-frame beta chains. For every CDR3 protein sequence, its rows merge into one entry that carries the most common genes and DNA. In this sample the table shows 360,000 or so distinct CDR3 sequences, approximately 14% of which occur a single time. Of the sample, roughly a fifth falls within the top ten clones. The sequencing sample was made of blood. These receptors originate from a woman aged 55-70 years with Graves' ophthalmopathy.

This clonotype was seen many times. This rearrangement joins TRBV28 to TRBJ1-1, with 7 bases matching TRBD1. CDR3 length equals 14 residues. Germline values: CDR1 MDHEN, CDR2 SYDVKM. V lost 8 bases and J lost 7; bases outside the gene matches: 13. Here the CDR3 reads CASYTLDRDDEAFF. The CDR3 nucleotides read TGTGCCAGCTATACCCTTGACAGGGACGATGAAGCTTTCTTT.

This clonotype was detected only a few times. The genes are TRBV24-1 and TRBJ1-1; 7 nucleotides match TRBD1. The CDR3 spans 15 residues. V shed 3 bases and J 0 bases; nucleotides not matched to a gene: 3. Germline values: CDR1 KGHDR, CDR2 SFDVKD. The CDR3 is CATSDGQGVNTEAFF. In DNA, the CDR3 is TGTGCCACCAGTGATGGGCAGGGGGTGAACACTGAAGCTTTCTTT.

This clonotype was seen at least ten times. This chain links TRBV28 with TRBJ1-6; no clear D. V lost 2 bases and J 7 bases, leaving 9 bases between the germline ends. This CDR3 contains 14 residues. Per the germline V gene, CDR1 is MDHEN and CDR2 is SYDVKM. CDR3 sequence: CASSLRPGNSPLHF. In DNA form, the CDR3 reads TGTGCCAGCAGTTTAAGACCTGGCAATTCACCCCTCCACTTT.

Many counts were recorded for this clonotype. The J gene is TRBJ1-4, the V gene TRBV5-1; D is undetermined. The CDR3 totals 16 residues. Germline CDR1 reads SGHRS; CDR2 reads YFSETQ. Trimming removed 0 bases at V and 4 bases at J, with 13 bases between. The CDR3 region has the DNA TGCGCCAGCAGCTTGGTCGGGAACAGCGGTAATGAAAAACTGTTTTTT. Translated, it gives CASSLVGNSGNEKLFF.

This clonotype appeared a few times. This chain uses TRBV28 with TRBJ2-3; D is unresolved. The CDR3 spans 15 residues. V was trimmed by 2 bases and J by 0 bases, leaving 9 bases between them. Germline CDR1 reads MDHEN; CDR2 reads SYDVKM. The CDR3 DNA reads TGTGCCAGCAGTTTAAACAGCTTTAGCACAGATACGCAGTATTTT. It codes for CASSLNSFSTDTQYF.

In its sample, this clonotype was seen many times. The chain links TRBV28 to TRBJ2-4, with 7 bases fitting TRBD1. The ends lost 5 bases at V and 3 bases at J; junction bases unmatched: 7. Germline V gene lookup returns CDR1 MDHEN and CDR2 SYDVKM. There are 15 residues in the CDR3. The chain's CDR3 is CASSMYRGDKNIQYF. CDR3 nucleotides: TGTGCCAGCAGTATGTACAGGGGCGACAAAAACATTCAGTACTTC.

Ten or more counts support this clonotype. The rearrangement joins TRBV20-1 to TRBJ1-4; TRBD1 matches at 7 bases. The germline V gene encodes CDR1 DFQATT and CDR2 SNEGSKA (reference sequence). V dropped 5 bases and J dropped 8; count of bases not matched to a gene: 8. The CDR3 is 13 amino acids. The CDR3 DNA is TGCAGTGCTGAGGGACAGACGGAAGAAAAACTGTTTTTT. Encoded protein: CSAEGQTEEKLFF.

Ten or more counts support this clonotype. The J gene is TRBJ1-1, the V gene TRBV11-1, with D possibly TRBD1 on 5 matching bases. The CDR3 contains 15 residues. Per the germline V gene, CDR1 is SGHAT and CDR2 is FQDESV (reference sequence). V lost 5 bases and J lost 5, with 18 bases in between. The CDR3 region is CASSLLPGGETEAFF. The CDR3 region has the DNA TGTGCCAGCAGCCTCCTTCCCGGGGGAGAGACTGAAGCTTTCTTT.

The table lists this clonotype with many counts. The V and J genes are TRBV20-1 and TRBJ2-1, with D perhaps matching TRBD2 (6 bases). The CDR3 has 14 amino acids. In germline, CDR1 is DFQATT, CDR2 SNEGSKA (reference sequence). Trimming removed 3 bases at V and 2 bases at J, with 11 bases between. CDR3 sequence reads: CSASVGGTYNEQFF. The CDR3 region has the DNA TGCAGTGCTAGTGTGGGGGGAACCTACAATGAGCAGTTCTTC.

This clonotype has at least ten counts. This chain connects TRBV20-1 to TRBJ2-3; 8 bases map to TRBD2. Trimming took 5 bases from V and 6 from J; bases not matched to a gene: 4. The germline gives CDR1 DFQATT, CDR2 SNEGSKA (reference sequence). There are 12 residues in the CDR3. The CDR3 nucleotides read TGCAGTGCTCCGGGCGGGGGGGATACGCAGTATTTT. Its translation is CSAPGGGDTQYF.

This clonotype was seen many times. The V and J genes are TRBV7-9 and TRBJ2-2; 11 nucleotides match TRBD2. V trimming: 4 bases; J trimming: 7 bases; junction bases outside the gene matches: 11. Germline lookup yields CDR1 SEHNR and CDR2 FQNEAQ (reference sequence). This CDR3 has 17 amino acids. The chain's CDR3 is CASSSIAGGPSLGELFF. Written as DNA, the CDR3 is TGTGCCAGCAGCTCGATAGCGGGAGGGCCATCGCTCGGGGAGCTGTTTTTT.

This clonotype was observed at least ten times. The DNA for the CDR3 is TGTGCCAGCAGTTTAGCAGGGATGAACACTGAAGCTTTCTTT. Encoded protein: CASSLAGMNTEAFF. The J gene is TRBJ1-1, the V gene TRBV12-3 or TRBV12-4; D is undetermined. The CDR3 consists of 14 residues. Between the trimmed V and J ends, which lost 0 bases and 0 bases, there was a span of 5 bases.

This clonotype was counted many times. The chain uses TRBV28 and TRBJ1-2; D might be TRBD1 (6 bases). Trimming pared 7 bases from V and 5 bases from J, leaving 17 bases between. The germline V gene has CDR1 MDHEN and CDR2 SYDVKM. There are 14 residues in the CDR3. CDR3 DNA sequence: TGTGCCAGCACCATACTACAGGGAGTTTATGGCTACACCTTC. Residues: CASTILQGVYGYTF.

This clonotype was found a few times. The chain has TRBV20-1 and TRBJ1-1, with unresolved D. V lost 3 bases and J 3 bases, leaving 11 bases between the germline ends. CDR1 and CDR2 (germline): DFQATT, SNEGSKA (reference sequence). This CDR3 is built from 13 residues. CDR3 in DNA: TGCAGTGCTAGCCCGGGCGGGGACACTGAAGCTTTCTTT. Its translation is CSASPGGDTEAFF.